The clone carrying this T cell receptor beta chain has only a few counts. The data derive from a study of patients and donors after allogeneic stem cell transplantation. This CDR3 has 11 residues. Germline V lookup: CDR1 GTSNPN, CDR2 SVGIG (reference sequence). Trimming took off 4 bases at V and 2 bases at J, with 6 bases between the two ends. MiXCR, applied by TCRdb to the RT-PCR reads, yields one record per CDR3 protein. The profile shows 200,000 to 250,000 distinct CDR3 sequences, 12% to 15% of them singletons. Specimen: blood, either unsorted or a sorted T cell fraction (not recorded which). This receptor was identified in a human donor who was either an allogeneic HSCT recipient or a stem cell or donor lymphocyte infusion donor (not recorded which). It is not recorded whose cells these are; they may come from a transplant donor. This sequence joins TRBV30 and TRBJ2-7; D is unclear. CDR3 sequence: CAWTETYEQYF. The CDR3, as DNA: TGTGCCTGGACAGAGACCTACGAGCAGTACTTC.